These T cell receptor beta chains were read from a single sample in a study of cytomegalovirus exposure and HLA in healthy donors. Profiling relied on immunoSEQ multiplex PCR, and the TCRdb table lists in-frame clones only, not all of them. Among about 220,000 clones listed, 82% were seen once. Sequencing used PBMCs. The receptor set was obtained from a man in his forties or fifties in good health and CMV-seropositive. CDR3s include the opening cysteine and the closing phenylalanine or tryptophan. The order of the fields is V gene, clone size, D gene, J gene, CDR3 DNA, CDR3 protein. A D gene is named only where the DNA matches it firmly. A row's size may be missing; if present it is once, few, many or a size class.

>TRBV27|-|-|TRBJ2-7
TGTGCCAGCTACGGGAGCTCCTACGAGCAGTACTTC
CASYGSSYEQYF
>TRBV2|-|TRBD1|TRBJ1-1
TGTGCCAGCGGGTTCGGGGACAGGGCAGGGGATGAAGCTTTCTTT
CASGFGDRAGDEAFF
>TRBV29-1|-|-|TRBJ2-3
TGCAGCGTCCAGGGAGGATACACAGATACGCAGTATTTT
CSVQGGYTDTQYF
>TRBV30|few|TRBD1|TRBJ1-5
TGTGCCTGGAGCCACCTCAGGGGGCCGAGCAATCAGCCCCAGCATTTT
CAWSHLRGPSNQPQHF
>TRBV7-6|-|TRBD2|TRBJ2-3
TGTGCCAGCAGCTACCCAGCGGGAGGGGACACAGATACGCAGTATTTT
CASSYPAGGDTDTQYF
>TRBV2|-|-|TRBJ2-3
TGTGCCAGCAGTGAAGTAGACATAGCGCCCACAGATACGCAGTATTTT
CASSEVDIAPTDTQYF
>TRBV6-1|-|-|TRBJ2-5
TGTGCCAGCAGTGTATTAGAGACCCAGTACTTC
CASSVLETQYF
>TRBV7-9|-|-|TRBJ1-3
TGTGCCAGCAGCTTACCGGGAAGCTCTGGAAACACCATATATTTT
CASSLPGSSGNTIYF
>TRBV11-3|-|-|TRBJ2-3
TGTGCCAGCAGCTTTTTAGCGGCTAGCACAGATACGCAGTATTTT
CASSFLAASTDTQYF
>TRBV5-4|-|-|TRBJ2-2
TGTGCCAGCAGCTACGGACAGGAGCTGTTTTTT
CASSYGQELFF
>TRBV6-5|-|TRBD1|TRBJ2-5
TGTGCCAGCAGTTACGGAGGGACAGGGGTCTTGGAGCAGTACTTC
CASSYGGTGVLEQYF
>TRBV5-1|-|-|TRBJ2-1
TGCGCCAGCAGCACGGGAAACAATGAGCAGTTCTTC
CASSTGNNEQFF
>TRBV23-1|-|-|TRBJ2-7
TGCGCCAGCAGTCACCTCACCGGTTTTAACTCCTACGAGCAGTACTTC
CASSHLTGFNSYEQYF
>TRBV2|-|TRBD2|TRBJ2-7
TGTGCCAGCAGTGAGGGGACTAGGAACGAGCAGTACTTC
CASSEGTRNEQYF
>TRBV9|-|-|TRBJ1-1
TGTGCCAGCAGCGTAGATATAGACAGCACTGAAGCTTTCTTT
CASSVDIDSTEAFF
>TRBV4-1|-|TRBD2|TRBJ2-5
TGCGCCAGCAGCCAGACTAGCAGCCAAGAGACCCAGTACTTC
CASSQTSSQETQYF
>TRBV7-7|few|-|TRBJ2-1
TGTGCTAGCAGCAAACAAGGGGGTAACCTCAATGAGCAGTTCTTC
CASSKQGGNLNEQFF
>TRBV2|-|-|TRBJ2-2
TGTGCCAGCAGCCTGGACAGAAACACCGGGGAGCTGTTTTTT
CASSLDRNTGELFF
>TRBV5-8|-|-|TRBJ1-5
TGTGCCAGCAGCTTGGAGGGAATGGGAGGACAGCCCCAGCATTTT
CASSLEGMGGQPQHF
>TRBV18|-|-|TRBJ1-2
TGTGCCAGCTCACTACGGGACTGGGGCTACACCTTC
CASSLRDWGYTF
>TRBV6-1|-|TRBD1|TRBJ2-7
TGTGCCAGCACAAGGACAGGGTTCTACGAGCAGTACTTC
CASTRTGFYEQYF
>TRBV7-6|-|TRBD2|TRBJ2-6
TGTGCCAGCAGCTTAGCGGCGCTAGCGGGAGTTACGGGGGCCAACGTCCTGACTTTC
CASSLAALAGVTGANVLTF
>TRBV5-4|-|-|TRBJ2-7
TGTGCCAGCAGCTTCAGCTCCTACGAGCAGTACTTC
CASSFSSYEQYF
>TRBV7-9|-|TRBD1|TRBJ2-7
TGTGCCAGCAGCTTAGGCATCGGGACAGGGGCAAGCGAGCAGTACTTC
CASSLGIGTGASEQYF
>TRBV7-9|-|TRBD2|TRBJ2-2
TGTGCCAGCAGCCCATCCAGACTAGCGGGAGTTTTCGGGGAGCTGTTTTTT
CASSPSRLAGVFGELFF
>TRBV27|once|-|TRBJ2-1
TGTGCCAGCAGTTTATCGCCAGCGGGCTACAATGAGCAGTTCTTC
CASSLSPAGYNEQFF
>TRBV9|-|-|TRBJ2-3
TGTGCCAGCAGCGTAGATACGGTTAGCACAGATACGCAGTATTTT
CASSVDTVSTDTQYF
>TRBV2|-|TRBD2|TRBJ2-1
TGTGCCAGCAGTGAAAGGGGACTAGAAAGGAATGAGCAGTTCTTC
CASSERGLERNEQFF
>TRBV5-1|-|TRBD1|TRBJ1-2
TGCGCCAGCAGCTTGGCCCCGACAGGGGGGGACTATGGCTACACCTTC
CASSLAPTGGDYGYTF
>TRBV5-6|-|-|TRBJ1-1
TGTGCCAGCAGCATAGGGGGGGGGAACACTGAAGCTTTCTTT
CASSIGGGNTEAFF
>TRBV11-2|-|-|TRBJ2-2
TGTGCCAGCAGCTCACATTTCACCGGGGAGCTGTTTTTT
CASSSHFTGELFF
>TRBV5-5|once|-|TRBJ2-1
TGTGCCAGCAGTTTGGTGACATCTTCTGAGCAGTTCTTC
CASSLVTSSEQFF
>TRBV19|once|TRBD1|TRBJ2-5
TGTGCCAGTAGGGGGGCGCCGGGACAGGGTGCCAAAGAGACCCAGTACTTC
CASRGAPGQGAKETQYF
>TRBV11-2|-|TRBD1|TRBJ1-1
TGTGCCAGCAGCCCGCGACAGGGAGTGAACACTGAAGCTTTCTTT
CASSPRQGVNTEAFF
>TRBV7-3|-|TRBD2|TRBJ2-2
TGTGCCAGCAGCGCCGGGACTATCAACACCGGGGAGCTGTTTTTT
CASSAGTINTGELFF
>TRBV29-1|-|TRBD1|TRBJ2-3
TGCAGCGTTGAAGACGGGCAGGGGGCCAAAGATACGCAGTATTTT
CSVEDGQGAKDTQYF
>TRBV9|-|TRBD2|TRBJ2-2
TGTGCCAGCAAGGGGACTAGCAGCACCGGGGAGCTGTTTTTT
CASKGTSSTGELFF